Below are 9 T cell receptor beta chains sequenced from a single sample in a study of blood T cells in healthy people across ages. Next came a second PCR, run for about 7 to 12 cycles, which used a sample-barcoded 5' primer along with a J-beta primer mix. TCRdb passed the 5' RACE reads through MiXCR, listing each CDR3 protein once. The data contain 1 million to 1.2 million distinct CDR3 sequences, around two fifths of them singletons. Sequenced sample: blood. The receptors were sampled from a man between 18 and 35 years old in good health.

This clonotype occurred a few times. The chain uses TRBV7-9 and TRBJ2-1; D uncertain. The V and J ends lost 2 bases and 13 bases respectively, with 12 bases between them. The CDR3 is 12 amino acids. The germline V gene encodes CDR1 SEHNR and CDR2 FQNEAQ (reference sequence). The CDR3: CASSLSGMIQFF. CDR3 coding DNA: TGTGCCAGCAGCTTATCTGGGATGATTCAGTTCTTC. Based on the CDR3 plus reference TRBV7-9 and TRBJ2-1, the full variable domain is DTGVSQNPRHKITKRGQNVTFRCDPISEHNRLYWYRQTLGQGPEFLTYFQNEAQLEKSRLLSDRFSAERPKGSFSTLEIQRTEQGDSAMYLCASSLSGMIQFFGPGTRLTVL.

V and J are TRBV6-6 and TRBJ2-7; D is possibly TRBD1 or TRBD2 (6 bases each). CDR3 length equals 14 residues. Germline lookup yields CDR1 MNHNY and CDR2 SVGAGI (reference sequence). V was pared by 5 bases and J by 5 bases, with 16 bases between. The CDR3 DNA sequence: TGTGCCAGCAGTAGAACCTTGGGGGGCCACGAGCAGTACTTC. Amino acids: CASSRTLGGHEQYF.

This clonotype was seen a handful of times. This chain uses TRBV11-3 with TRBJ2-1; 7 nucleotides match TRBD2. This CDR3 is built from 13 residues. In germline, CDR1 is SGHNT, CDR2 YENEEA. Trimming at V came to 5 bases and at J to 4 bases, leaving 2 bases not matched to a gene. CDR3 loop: CASSGGEYNEQFF. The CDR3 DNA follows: TGTGCCAGCAGCGGGGGGGAATACAATGAGCAGTTCTTC.

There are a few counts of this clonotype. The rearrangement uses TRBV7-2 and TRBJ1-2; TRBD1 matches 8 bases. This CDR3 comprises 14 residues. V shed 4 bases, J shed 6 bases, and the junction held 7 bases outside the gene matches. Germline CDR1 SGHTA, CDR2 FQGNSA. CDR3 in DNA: TGTGCCAGCAGCTCAAAGGACAGGGTTGATGGCTACACCTTC. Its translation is CASSSKDRVDGYTF.

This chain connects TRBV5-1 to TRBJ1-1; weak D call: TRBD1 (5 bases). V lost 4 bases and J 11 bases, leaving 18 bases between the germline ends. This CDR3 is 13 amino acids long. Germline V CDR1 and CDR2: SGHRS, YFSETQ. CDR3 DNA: TGCGCCAGCAGCCCTACCGGACAAACAGAGGCTTTCTTT. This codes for CASSPTGQTEAFF.

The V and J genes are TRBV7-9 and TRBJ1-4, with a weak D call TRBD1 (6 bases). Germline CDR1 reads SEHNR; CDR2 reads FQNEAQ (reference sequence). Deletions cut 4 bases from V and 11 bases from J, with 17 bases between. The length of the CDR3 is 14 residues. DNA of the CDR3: TGTGCCAGCAGCTCCGGGGCAGGGGCCGCTAAACTGTTTTTT. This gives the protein CASSSGAGAAKLFF.

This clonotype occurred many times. In DNA, the CDR3 is TGTGCCAGCAGGATCGGCAATGAGCAGTTCTTC. This sequence encodes CASRIGNEQFF. The rearrangement links TRBV13 to TRBJ2-1, with D uncertain. The CDR3 loop spans 11 amino acids. Deletions cut 6 bases from V and 6 bases from J, with 6 bases between. In germline, CDR1 is PRHDT, CDR2 FYEKMQ (reference sequence).

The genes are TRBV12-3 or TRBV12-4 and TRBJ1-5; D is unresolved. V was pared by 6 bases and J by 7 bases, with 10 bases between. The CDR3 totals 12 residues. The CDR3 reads CASSRRPQPQHF. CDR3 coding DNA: TGTGCCAGCAGCCGACGCCCCCAGCCCCAGCATTTT.

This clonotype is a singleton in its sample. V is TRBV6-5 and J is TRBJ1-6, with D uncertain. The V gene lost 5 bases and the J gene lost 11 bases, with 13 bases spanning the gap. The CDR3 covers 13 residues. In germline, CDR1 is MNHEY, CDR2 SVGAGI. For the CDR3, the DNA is TGTGCCAGCAGTCCCTTCGCGGGCCCACCCCTCCACTTT. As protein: CASSPFAGPPLHF.